There are a few counts of the clone carrying this T cell receptor beta chain. No antigen is known for it. Germline V gives CDR1 MDHEN, CDR2 SYDVKM. The V gene lost 1 base and the J gene lost 3 bases, with 16 bases spanning the gap. The CDR3 spans 17 residues. The data were produced by immunoSEQ multiplex PCR, yet TCRdb's version contains in-frame clones alone and is incomplete. The repertoire holds under 70,000 clones, with about 91% as singletons. Every patient relapsed after autologous stem cell transplantation, and brentuximab vedotin exposure varied. These data belong to a study of PD-1 blockade in classical Hodgkin lymphoma. Study-wide results and limits: Any patient who commenced nivolumab under 1 year after ASCT was excluded. While CD8+ TCR diversity did not rise significantly by C4D1, CD4+ TCR diversity did. Complete responders' baseline diversity resembled that of newly diagnosed patients.

The source was peripheral blood mononuclear cells (PBMCs), collected at baseline. V and J are TRBV28 and TRBJ2-1; a weak D match, TRBD2 (7 bases). The receptor was derived from a human donor with classical Hodgkin lymphoma. This CDR3 reads CASSLSGRGPNYNEQFF. For the CDR3, the DNA is TGTGCCAGCAGTTTATCGGGGCGGGGGCCCAACTACAATGAGCAGTTCTTC. Together with reference TRBV28 and TRBJ2-1, the CDR3 gives the full variable domain: DVKVTQSSRYLVKRTGEKVFLECVQDMDHENMFWYRQDPGLGLRLIYFSYDVKMKEKGDIPEGYSVSREKKERFSLILESASTNQTSMYLCASSLSGRGPNYNEQFFGPGTRLTVL.